The 9 T cell receptor beta chains presented below share a single source sample, sequenced in a study of blood T cell repertoires in COVID-19. The repertoire was sequenced with immunoSEQ multiplex PCR; TCRdb's copy has only in-frame clones and lacks some. The table has about 280,000 clones, roughly 80% seen once. Material for sequencing was PBMCs or T cells enriched from blood (not recorded which). These receptors originate from a man aged 35 to 55 who had been exposed to COVID-19.

This clone was seen more than once but under ten times. The chain links TRBV29-1 to TRBJ2-3; the D gene is possibly TRBD2 (5 bases). Germline CDR1 is SQVTM and CDR2 is ANQGSEA. The CDR3 consists of 14 residues. V gave up 3 bases and J gave up 5 bases, with 15 bases separating them. The CDR3 spells CSVDSGSFLDTQYF. In DNA, the CDR3 is TGCAGCGTTGATAGTGGGAGTTTTTTAGATACGCAGTATTTT.

CDR3 nucleotides: TGTGCCAGTAGTATGGGGACAGGGGTTGGATATGGCTACACCTTC. Translated: CASSMGTGVGYGYTF. The chain couples TRBV19 to TRBJ1-2, with 10 bases identical to TRBD1. The CDR3 contains 15 residues. V lost 3 bases and J lost 5; bases outside the gene matches: 6. Germline loops: CDR1 LNHDA, CDR2 SQIVND (reference sequence).

The V call is TRBV27, the J call TRBJ2-1; TRBD2 agrees at 14 bases. The CDR3 runs 18 residues. J lost 3 bases, V lost 8 bases, and 12 bases had no gene match. CDR1 is MNHEY and CDR2 is SMNVEV in the germline V gene (reference sequence). CDR3 DNA sequence: TGTGCCAGCTGGGCGGGACTAGCGGGAGTGGGGTACTACAATGAGCAGTTCTTC. Protein sequence: CASWAGLAGVGYYNEQFF.

The chain recombines TRBV28 with TRBJ1-2; 8 nucleotides align to TRBD1. The germline V gene has CDR1 MDHEN and CDR2 SYDVKM. The CDR3 contains 14 residues. V was pared by 4 bases and J by 8 bases, with 9 bases of the junction left unmatched. Here the CDR3 DNA reads TGTGCCAGCAGTTGGGGCCTTGGACAGGGCGGCTACACCTTC. Translation: CASSWGLGQGGYTF.

The genes are TRBV7-9 and TRBJ2-2; 8 positions match TRBD1. From germline, CDR1 is SEHNR and CDR2 FQNEAQ (reference sequence). The CDR3 is made up of 16 amino acids. J was trimmed by 2 bases and V by 5 bases; bases with no gene match: 7. The CDR3 spells CASSPGTGVNTGELFF. The CDR3 DNA sequence: TGTGCCAGCAGCCCGGGGACAGGAGTCAACACCGGGGAGCTGTTTTTT.

The chain carries TRBV6-5 and TRBJ2-5; weak D call: TRBD2 (5 bases). Germline CDR1 is MNHEY and CDR2 is SVGAGI. The CDR3 has 14 amino acids. Trimming removed 6 bases from V and 1 base from J, with 12 bases in between. CDR3 sequence (DNA): TGTGCCAGCAGAACCCCAAGCGGCCAAGAGACCCAGTACTTC. Protein sequence: CASRTPSGQETQYF.

The gene calls are TRBV20-1 and TRBJ1-3, with TRBD1 matching 7 bases. The CDR3 has 15 residues. Germline values: CDR1 DFQATT, CDR2 SNEGSKA (reference sequence). The trim removed 3 bases at V and 7 bases at J, leaving 12 bases unmatched. CDR3: CSASANRGVRNTIYF. Here the CDR3 DNA reads TGCAGTGCTAGTGCCAACAGGGGTGTTAGGAACACCATATATTTT.

CDR3 in amino acids: CAWVSGVTQYF. CDR3 bases: TGTGCCTGGGTGTCAGGGGTGACCCAGTACTTC. V gene TRBV30 combines with J gene TRBJ2-5, with a possible D match to TRBD1 (6 bases). This CDR3 contains 11 residues. V lost 5 bases and J lost 7, with 11 bases in between. CDR1 GTSNPN and CDR2 SVGIG come from the germline V gene (reference sequence). The full variable domain, rest sourced from reference TRBV30 and TRBJ2-5, is SQTIHQWPATLVQPVGSPLSLECTVEGTSNPNLYWYRQAAGRGLQLLFYSVGIGQISSEVPQNLSASRPQDRQFILSSKKLLLSDSGFYLCAWVSGVTQYFGPGTRLLVL.

The chain carries TRBV9 and TRBJ1-2; unclear D gene. Trimming cost V 10 bases and J 4 bases, with 14 bases left between them. The CDR3 is 12 amino acids. CDR1 and CDR2 from the germline V gene are SGDLS and YYNGEE. As DNA, the CDR3 is TGTGCCGACCCGGGTACCTTCTATGGCTACACCTTC. Encoded protein: CADPGTFYGYTF.